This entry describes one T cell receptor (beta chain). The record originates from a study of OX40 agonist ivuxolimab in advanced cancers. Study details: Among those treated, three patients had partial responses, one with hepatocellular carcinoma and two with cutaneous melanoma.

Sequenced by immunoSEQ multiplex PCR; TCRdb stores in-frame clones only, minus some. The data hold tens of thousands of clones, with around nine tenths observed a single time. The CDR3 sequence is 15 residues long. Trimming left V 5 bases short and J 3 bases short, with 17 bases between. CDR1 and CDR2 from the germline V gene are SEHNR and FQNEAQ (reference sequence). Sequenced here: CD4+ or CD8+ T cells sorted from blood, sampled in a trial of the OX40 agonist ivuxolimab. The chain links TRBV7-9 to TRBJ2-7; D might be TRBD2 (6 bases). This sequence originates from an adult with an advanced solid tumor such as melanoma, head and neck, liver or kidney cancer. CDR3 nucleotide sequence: TGTGCCAGCAGCCCCCGTGGTGGTAGCGGCTACGAGCAGTACTTC. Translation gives CASSPRGGSGYEQYF. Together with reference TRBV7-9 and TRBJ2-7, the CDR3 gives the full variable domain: DTGVSQNPRHKITKRGQNVTFRCDPISEHNRLYWYRQTLGQGPEFLTYFQNEAQLEKSRLLSDRFSAERPKGSFSTLEIQRTEQGDSAMYLCASSPRGGSGYEQYFGPGTRLTVT.